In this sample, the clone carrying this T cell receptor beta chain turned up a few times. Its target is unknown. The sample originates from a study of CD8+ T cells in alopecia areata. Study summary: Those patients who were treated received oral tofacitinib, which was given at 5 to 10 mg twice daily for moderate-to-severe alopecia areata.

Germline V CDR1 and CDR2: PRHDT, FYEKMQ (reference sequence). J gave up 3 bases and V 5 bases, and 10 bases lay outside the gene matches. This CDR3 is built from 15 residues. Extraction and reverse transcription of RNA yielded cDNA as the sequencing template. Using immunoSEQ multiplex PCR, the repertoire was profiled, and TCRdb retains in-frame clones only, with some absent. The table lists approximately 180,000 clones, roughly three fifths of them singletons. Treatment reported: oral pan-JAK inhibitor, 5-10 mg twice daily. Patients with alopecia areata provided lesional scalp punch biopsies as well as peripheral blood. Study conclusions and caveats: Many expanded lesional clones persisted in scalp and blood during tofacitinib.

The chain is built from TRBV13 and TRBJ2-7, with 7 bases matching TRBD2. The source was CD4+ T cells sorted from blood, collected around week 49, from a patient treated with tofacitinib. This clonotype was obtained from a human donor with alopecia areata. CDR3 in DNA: TGTGCCAGCAGCGCGCTTAAACTAGCGCACTACGAGCAGTACTTC. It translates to CASSALKLAHYEQYF.